This TCR beta chain came from a study of T-cell memory formation after mild COVID-19. Study-wide points: Clones contracting over day 15 to 85 were CD4/CD8 balanced, with later expanders leaning CD4+.

Barcoded TCR alpha and TCR beta cDNA libraries with UMIs came from 5'RACE using constant-segment primers. TCRdb passed the 5' RACE reads through MiXCR, listing each CDR3 protein once. There are hundreds of thousands of distinct CDR3 sequences in the sample; about 23% occur only once, and around 12% lies in the top ten. This clonotype was observed a handful of times. Its specificity is unknown. The V and J ends lost 2 bases and 2 bases respectively, with 16 bases between them. This CDR3 has 16 residues. CDR1 is SNHLY, CDR2 FYNNEI, per germline. This receptor was identified in an adult woman who had mild COVID-19 (a few samples of this study predate the infection). Cell type and time point are not known. Material for sequencing was PBMCs or a T cell subset sorted from them (not recorded which). The chain carries TRBV2 and TRBJ2-7; the D is unclear. CDR3 in amino acids: CASSERAPVIAYEQYF. CDR3 DNA: TGTGCCAGCAGTGAACGGGCTCCCGTAATAGCCTACGAGCAGTACTTC.